This TCR beta chain was identified in a study of cytomegalovirus exposure and HLA in healthy donors (TCRdb year 2017). Study-wide context: In an earlier analysis of approximately 500 of the donors, 250 to 350 Gb of sequence data and just under 120 million unique TCR beta sequences from about 190 million T cells were reported. A later genetic analysis took genome-wide SNP genotypes for about three fifths of the roughly 700 donors and used that subset as a discovery cohort. A later analysis re-examined previously published TCR beta repertoires from around 670 donors and added high-resolution HLA genotyping to investigate patterns of TCR occurrence. An early release covering around 630 HLA-typed donors comprised approximately 300 gigabases of sequencing data and 85 million to 100 million unique TCR sequences. The later analysis used no new phenotypic data to find candidate immune exposures, relying instead on TCR beta sequences and their occurrence across donors. Several DR-DQ haplotypes were handled as single units for association and clustering because linkage in the cohort was strong. The study aimed to test whether signatures of past pathogen exposure could be identified by cataloging public T cell receptors. HLA typing included class I and class II loci at four-digit resolution. Of the 300 to 500 genotyped donors, approximately 80% were placed in the genetic ancestry cluster associated with self-reported Caucasian donors. Among 300 to 500 genotyped donors of the cohort, an average of approximately 240,000 unique TCR beta nucleotide sequences was sequenced per donor, of which about 19% were non-productive. All discovery cohort repertoires had been generated on a single sequencing platform. A separate validation cohort of about 110 different subjects was used in addition to the roughly 700-subject first cohort. The study profiled the T cell repertoires of 500 to 800 subjects by immunosequencing and related them to cytomegalovirus serostatus. The study combined high-throughput TCR immunosequencing, statistical association of individual TCRs with disease status, and machine learning to predict cytomegalovirus infection status. Donor age, sex, ethnicity and CMV serostatus were compiled together with the repertoire data. Typing coverage differed by locus: A, B, C, DRB1 and DQB1 were typed in roughly 620-630 donors, DQA1 in about 550, DPA1 in 600 to 610, and DPB1 in 472. In an earlier analysis of about 590 of the donors, high-throughput TCR beta sequencing was used to judge whether each TCR beta V gene segment behaved as functional or pseudogenic.

As concerns this clone: What antigen it recognizes has not been identified. No base quality information exists; no much larger clone differs at one position.

Based on the germline V gene, the CDR1 and CDR2 sequences are MNHEY and SVGAGI. From V the trimming removes 6 bases and from J it removes 7 bases, while the gene matches leave 6 bases of the junction unaccounted for. The CDR3 spans 14 residues, from the cysteine through the phenylalanine. Just the 42-base CDR3 DNA is kept, in frame starting at base 1. The cohort consisted of hundreds of healthy bone marrow donors. Cohort members were all nominally healthy when sampled, although unrecorded immune exposures were likely present. The donor tested CMV seronegative and was one of the 352 seronegative cohort members. A peripheral blood sample was provided by each donor, and peripheral blood mononuclear cells were used for TCR beta sequencing. The Qiagen DNeasy Blood Extraction Kit was used to extract genomic DNA from the blood cell samples. What the research found in general, with its limitations: The only immune exposure information available for the cohort was CMV serostatus. The presence/absence analyses assumed that sequencing depth was roughly uniform across donors, and that assumption may not be true. According to a later analysis, parvovirus B19, influenza, CMV and Epstein-Barr virus appeared linked to several top co-occurrence clusters. In both the original and validation cohorts, the classifier was reported to diagnose cytomegalovirus status with high specificity and sensitivity. In a later analysis, TCR association rates were found to vary across HLA loci, with the most associated TCRs seen for DRB1 alleles and the fewest for HLA-C alleles. A cluster of highly shared sequence variants was judged likely to represent a technical artifact of the sequencing pipeline. Strong co-occurrence of HLA alleles, especially DR and DQ, made assigning TCR associations to individual alleles difficult. The 87-base-pair reads could not distinguish some IMGT-functional V segments, including TRBV6-2 and TRBV6-3, so those segments were excluded. The earlier analysis of about 600 of the donors excluded approximately 17 rarely observed V segments, including chromosome 9 orphons, because counts were too low. Correlated functional status among segregating V segments might reflect linkage disequilibrium, but an unknown experimental factor could not be ruled out. A further reported finding was that TCR beta sequences accurately predicted the HLA-A and HLA-B alleles for most subjects in the first cohort. Most TCR sequences were observed very rarely across donors, whereas some public TCRs were present in many individuals. HLA typing was unavailable for some donors at each locus, so association tests used only the typed subset. A later analysis associated 16,951 TCR beta sequences with specific HLA alleles at a false discovery rate of 0.05. An association between a missense DCLRE1C variant and V-gene and J-gene trimming of TCR beta chains was found in a later genetic analysis and replicated in an independent cohort. The study listed 164 TCR beta chains as associated with cytomegalovirus. A later genetic analysis reported fewer N-insertions in productive TCRs among donors in an Asian-associated ancestry cluster than the roughly 700-donor mean. A few of the identified cytomegalovirus-associated TCR beta chains were confirmed in vitro to be specific for cytomegalovirus antigens. The authors suggested that the approach could potentially be generalized to other disease states and immunological phenotypes. An earlier analysis of approximately 570 of the donors showed that most TCR beta V segments appeared in productive rearrangements either about 87% or about 30% of the time, which broadly matched IMGT annotations. A later analysis found that most CMV-associated TCR beta chains appeared HLA-restricted, with HLA associations seemingly driven largely by CMV exposure. The cohort was sequenced for TCR beta chains only, and without alpha or paired-chain data the features that could be detected were limited. In a later analysis, HLA-associated TCR beta chains showed more clonal expansion and lower generation probabilities than non-associated chains that were equally common.

The receptor library was made with the immunoSEQ multiplex PCR assay. For the multiplex PCR, a mixture combining 60 forward primers for TCR Vbeta segments and 13 reverse primers for TCR Jbeta segments was used. The CDR3 region of rearranged TCR beta genes was amplified from genomic DNA by a multiplex PCR assay. The Illumina HiSeq System was used to sequence the amplified TCR beta libraries as 87-base-pair reads. The source study handled its data this way. A later analysis tallied tens of millions of unique TCR beta chains across the 666 repertoires, and some 12 million of those chains were shared by two or more donors. To remove PCR and sequencing errors, raw reads were error-corrected and collapsed into unique sequences using a nearest-neighbor algorithm that merged closely related sequences. Alignment of CDR3 sequences to IMGT reference sequences was used to assign V, D and J gene segments. Each retained sequence needed at least a six-nucleotide match to both a V gene segment and a J gene segment. A rearrangement was called productive if the CDR3 had no stop codons and remained in frame with V and J, and every other rearrangement was called non-productive. Following IMGT convention, CDR3 was defined as the stretch from the second conserved V-encoded cysteine up to the conserved J-encoded phenylalanine. The earlier analysis of 550 to 650 of the donors excluded any sequence lacking an unambiguous match to a single V gene segment. In an earlier analysis of 500 to 750 of the donors, V segments were called functional above 56.7% productive rearrangements and were called segregating when the between-donor standard deviation exceeded 5%. A statistical classification framework was developed to diagnose cytomegalovirus status using the catalog of TCR beta chain sequences. V and J gene assignment, in a later analysis, came from comparing TCR nucleotide sequences with IMGT/GENE-DB human TR gene sequences. The TCRdist pipeline was used in a later analysis to assign CDR3 sequences and most-parsimonious VDJ recombination scenarios. In a later analysis, each TCR beta chain was defined by its CDR3 amino acid sequence together with its V-gene family, and reads lacking a unique V-gene family were excluded. As a way to deal with suspected cross-contamination and a sequencing artifact, a later analysis dropped 640 or so nucleotide sequences that were highly shared and had low generation probability. A later analysis calculated a clonal expansion index for each public chain from normalized within-repertoire ranks of inferred template counts. A later analysis computed generation probabilities with a VDJ recombination model fitted to out-of-frame rearrangements, and checked the results against IGoR. Hypergeometric tests were used in a later analysis to score TCR-TCR, TCR-HLA and TCR-CMV co-occurrence, with a repertoire-size bias correction applied to the TCR pairs. A later analysis estimated false discovery rates by permuting HLA or CMV assignments 20 times. A later analysis grouped co-occurring TCRs with DBSCAN, adding TCRdist sequence similarity when clustering within HLA-allele-positive subsets. Repertoires with fewer than 30,000 or more than 120,000 public chains, plus five repertoires with anomalous nucleotide sharing, were excluded from co-occurrence clustering. The clones in this table, taken by TCRdb from immuneACCESS, are in-frame only. Not every clone is retained; where verified, under half of the shortfall comes from an unresolved V gene, and the cause of the rest is unknown. That table gives V, J and clone size, and the DNA gave D and trimming. The table for this sample lists about 130,000 clones; 70% to 80% of them were counted only once. Of the sample, 1.4% to 1.5% is held by the ten largest clones.

This sequence originates from a female donor in good health and CMV-seronegative. The chain couples TRBV6-5 to TRBJ1-6; 7 central nucleotides agree with TRBD1. The sequenced sample was PBMCs. The bases are TGTGCCAGCAGCCCGGGACAGTTAAATTCACCCCTCCACTTT. Translation gives CASSPGQLNSPLHF.